The next 8 T cell receptor beta chains were all read from a single sample in a study of T cell responses to AZD1222 COVID-19 vaccine. Repertoires were generated with immunoSEQ multiplex PCR, while TCRdb's copy carries only in-frame clones and drops some. The sample holds about 94,000 clones, 75% to 90% seen once. Sequenced here: peripheral blood, sampled 28 days after the second AZD1222 dose. Receptors originate from an adult who received the AZD1222 COVID-19 vaccine.

This clone was found a few times. This chain connects TRBV28 to TRBJ2-1, with no clear D. The CDR3 sequence is 13 residues long. The ends were cut back, 4 bases at V and 6 bases at J, with 10 bases in the middle. Germline CDR1 is MDHEN and CDR2 is SYDVKM. The CDR3 protein is CASSYHALNEQFF. CDR3 DNA: TGTGCCAGCAGTTACCACGCCCTCAATGAGCAGTTCTTC.

The chain employs TRBV4-1 and TRBJ1-3, with 7 bases that match TRBD1. The V gene end was trimmed by 1 base and the J gene end by 3 bases; junction bases not matched to a gene: 9. Germline V gene data show CDR1 as MGHRA and CDR2 as YSYEKL. This CDR3 contains 17 residues. As DNA, the CDR3 is TGCGCCAGCAGCCAAGTACTTTCAAGGGGGCATGGAAACACCATATATTTT. Amino acids: CASSQVLSRGHGNTIYF.

This chain uses TRBV11-2 with TRBJ1-4; perhaps TRBD1 as D (5 bases). Germline V gives CDR1 SGHAT, CDR2 FQNNGV. The CDR3 extends over 16 amino acids. V was cut by 1 base and J by 7 bases, with 16 bases left in between. CDR3 nucleotide sequence: TGTGCCAGCAGCTTAGGTAGAACAGGAGAGAGTGAAAAACTGTTTTTT. It specifies CASSLGRTGESEKLFF. Based on the CDR3 plus reference TRBV11-2 and TRBJ1-4, the full variable domain is EAGVAQSPRYKIIEKRQSVAFWCNPISGHATLYWYQQILGQGPKLLIQFQNNGVVDDSQLPKDRFSAERLKGVDSTLKIQPAKLEDSAVYLCASSLGRTGESEKLFFGSGTQLSVL.

This chain connects TRBV7-5 to TRBJ2-5; the table assigns TRBD1, which was not confirmed against the DNA. TRBV7-5 is reported as a pseudogene. This CDR3 region has 15 residues. In nucleotides, the CDR3 is TGTGCCAGAATCCGACAGGGGCGCCCCCAAGAGACCCAGTACTTC. Its translation: CARIRQGRPQETQYF.

This sequence joins TRBV30 and TRBJ1-5, with 9 bases lining up with TRBD1. Trimming cost V 1 base and J 7 bases; bases outside gene matches: 14. The CDR3 has 17 amino acids. Germline CDR1 is GTSNPN and CDR2 is SVGIG (reference sequence). For the CDR3, the DNA is TGTGCCTGGAGTGAACAGCCGGGACAGGGACAGAGGCAGCCCCAGCATTTT. This sequence encodes CAWSEQPGQGQRQPQHF.

This rearrangement joins TRBV2 to TRBJ2-7, with D perhaps being TRBD1 or TRBD2 (5 bases each). V lost 0 bases and J 6 bases, leaving 6 bases between the germline ends. CDR1 is SNHLY and CDR2 is FYNNEI in the germline V gene. The CDR3 totals 12 residues. The CDR3 DNA reads as TGTGCCAGCAGTGAAGCGGGGGTCGAGCAGTACTTC. Translating it yields CASSEAGVEQYF.

The CDR3 DNA is TGCGCCAGCAGGACTAGCGGGAACGAGCAGTACTTC. Protein: CASRTSGNEQYF. The rearrangement joins TRBV5-1 to TRBJ2-7; 11 bases line up with TRBD2. The germline V gene encodes CDR1 SGHRS and CDR2 YFSETQ. V shed 5 bases, J shed 5 bases, and the junction held 0 bases outside the gene matches. CDR3 length equals 12 residues.

The gene calls are TRBV5-6 and TRBJ2-3; tentatively, D is TRBD1 or TRBD2 (5 bases each). Trimming took off 3 bases at V and 7 bases at J, with 12 bases between the two ends. Per the germline V gene, CDR1 is SGHDT and CDR2 is YYEEEE. This CDR3 has 13 amino acids. The CDR3 nucleotides are TGTGCCAGCAGCTGGGGGACGGGGTATACGCAGTATTTT. Translation gives CASSWGTGYTQYF.